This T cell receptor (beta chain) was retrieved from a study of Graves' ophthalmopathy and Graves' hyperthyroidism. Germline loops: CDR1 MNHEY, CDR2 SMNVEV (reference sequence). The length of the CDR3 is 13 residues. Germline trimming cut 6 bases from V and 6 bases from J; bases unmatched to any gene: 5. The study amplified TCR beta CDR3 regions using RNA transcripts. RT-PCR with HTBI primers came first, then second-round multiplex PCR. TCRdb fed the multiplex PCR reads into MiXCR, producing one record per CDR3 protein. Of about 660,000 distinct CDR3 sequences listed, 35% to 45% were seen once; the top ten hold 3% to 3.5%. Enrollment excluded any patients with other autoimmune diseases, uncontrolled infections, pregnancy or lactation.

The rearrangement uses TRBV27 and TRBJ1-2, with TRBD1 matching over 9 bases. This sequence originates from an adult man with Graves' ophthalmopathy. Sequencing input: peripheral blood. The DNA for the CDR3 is TGTGCCAGCAGACGTACAGGGGGCAATGGCTACACCTTC. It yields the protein CASRRTGGNGYTF.